The 18 T cell receptor beta chains below come from one sample, sequenced in a study of response to subunit inactivated influenza vaccine. TCRdb reanalysed the RT-PCR reads using MiXCR and keeps one entry per CDR3 protein. The profile shows some 520,000 distinct CDR3 sequences, about 17% of them singletons. This specimen consisted of CD4+ T cells sorted from PBMCs, obtained around 25 months after vaccination. All receptors come from a man in his fifties or sixties who received an inactivated influenza vaccine.

A few counts support this clonotype. V gene TRBV16 combines with J gene TRBJ2-5; TRBD1 is a possible D gene (6 bases). The CDR3 runs 14 residues. Per the germline V gene, CDR1 is KGHSY and CDR2 is FQNENV. The V end was cut by 1 base, the J end by 4 bases, with 10 bases between. The CDR3 sequence is CASSQYQGTETQYF. The CDR3 DNA follows: TGTGCCAGCAGCCAATATCAGGGGACAGAGACCCAGTACTTC. The whole variable domain, remainder taken from reference TRBV16 and TRBJ2-5, is GEEVAQTPKHLVRGEGQKAKLYCAPIKGHSYVFWYQQVLKNEFKFLISFQNENVFDETGMPKERFSAKCLPNSPCSLEIQATKLEDSAVYFCASSQYQGTETQYFGPGTRLLVL.

The chain uses TRBV18 and TRBJ2-7; 10 bases map to TRBD2. Unmatched junction bases numbered 6, after V lost 3 bases and J lost 1 base. Germline loops: CDR1 KGHSH, CDR2 LQKENI. The CDR3 spans 16 residues. The CDR3 DNA reads as TGTGCCAGCTCACCGAGCGGGGGGGCGGTATCCTACGAGCAGTACTTC. Translation gives CASSPSGGAVSYEQYF. Together with reference TRBV18 and TRBJ2-7, the CDR3 gives the full variable domain: NAGVMQNPRHLVRRRGQEARLRCSPMKGHSHVYWYRQLPEEGLKFMVYLQKENIIDESGMPKERFSAEFPKEGPSILRIQQVVRGDSAAYFCASSPSGGAVSYEQYFGPGTRLTVT.

This clonotype was picked up a small number of times. The chain recombines TRBV6-2 or TRBV6-3 with TRBJ2-7; 7 nucleotides align to TRBD1. V was clipped by 5 bases and J by 7 bases; unmatched bases: 14. CDR3 size: 15 residues. Germline-derived CDR1 and CDR2 are MNHEY and SVGEGT. CDR3 DNA sequence: TGTGCCAGCAGTCGGGTGACAGGGTATGCGTGGGAGCAGTACTTC. It yields the protein CASSRVTGYAWEQYF.

The chain links TRBV18 to TRBJ1-1; unclear D gene. The germline CDR1 and CDR2 sequences are KGHSH and LQKENI. V lost 3 bases to trimming and J lost 2 bases, with 7 bases between them. The length of the CDR3 is 13 residues. This CDR3 is CASSPIGNTEAFF. The CDR3 bases are TGTGCCAGCTCACCGATCGGAAACACTGAAGCTTTCTTT.

V and J are TRBV20-1 and TRBJ2-7, with 8 bases lining up with TRBD2. The J segment lost 2 bases and the V segment lost 5 bases, leaving 8 bases of the junction unmatched. Germline loops: CDR1 DFQATT, CDR2 SNEGSKA (reference sequence). This CDR3 comprises 14 residues. As DNA, the CDR3 is TGCAGTGCTCAAGGACTAGCTCAGACCTACGAGCAGTACTTC. Its protein product is CSAQGLAQTYEQYF.

This clonotype was counted only a few times. The chain has TRBV7-9 and TRBJ2-2, with D possibly being TRBD1 (7 bases). V lost 6 bases and J 6 bases, leaving 20 bases between the germline ends. Germline V lookup: CDR1 SEHNR, CDR2 FQNEAQ (reference sequence). The CDR3 is made up of 16 amino acids. The CDR3: CASRHRGGGKPGELFF. The CDR3 DNA is TGTGCCAGCAGACACAGGGGAGGTGGGAAGCCCGGGGAGCTGTTTTTT.

The rearrangement links TRBV6-2 or TRBV6-3 to TRBJ2-1; TRBD2 matches at 10 bases. The length of the CDR3 is 15 residues. The germline CDR1 and CDR2 sequences are MNHEY and SVGEGT. The V and J ends lost 6 bases and 5 bases, in that order; junction bases with no gene match: 7. DNA of the CDR3: TGTGCCAGCAGCCCCTCCGGACTAGCGGACAATGAGCAGTTCTTC. This encodes CASSPSGLADNEQFF.

The J gene is TRBJ2-2, the V gene TRBV7-8; 8 bases are shared with TRBD2. There are 16 residues in the CDR3. J was trimmed by 2 bases and V by 5 bases; bases with no gene match: 7. Per the germline V gene, CDR1 is SGHVS and CDR2 is FQNEAQ. This CDR3 reads CASSRLSGSNTGELFF. CDR3 bases: TGTGCCAGCAGCCGACTGAGCGGGAGCAACACCGGGGAGCTGTTTTTT.

The V and J genes are TRBV7-2 and TRBJ2-7, with 13 bases aligning to TRBD2. Losses at the gene ends were 2 bases for V and 4 bases for J; bases not matched to a gene: 2. Germline V lookup: CDR1 SGHTA, CDR2 FQGNSA. The CDR3 loop spans 15 amino acids. Here the CDR3 DNA reads TGTGCCAGCAGCTTAACTAGCGGGGGGGTGTACGAGCAGTACTTC. Amino acids: CASSLTSGGVYEQYF.

This clonotype occurred many times. This chain connects TRBV12-3 or TRBV12-4 to TRBJ2-3, with D perhaps TRBD1 (8 bases). The CDR3 covers 18 residues. V lost 2 bases, J lost 4 bases, and 22 bases lay in between. The CDR3 DNA sequence: TGTGCCAGCAGTTTATTCGGTCCACAGGGGGGGTTAGCAGATACGCAGTATTTT. Translating gives CASSLFGPQGGLADTQYF.

The table lists this clonotype with a few counts. The chain recombines TRBV3-1 with TRBJ2-5; D gene uncertain. This CDR3 has 13 residues. Germline lookup yields CDR1 LGHDT and CDR2 YNNKEL (reference sequence). The V gene lost 4 bases and the J gene lost 6 bases, with 12 bases spanning the gap. This CDR3 is CASSRTQDQTQYF. The CDR3 bases are TGTGCCAGCAGCCGGACCCAAGACCAGACCCAGTACTTC.

V is TRBV2 and J is TRBJ2-5, with D possibly TRBD1 on 5 matching bases. Germline V CDR1 and CDR2: SNHLY, FYNNEI. This CDR3 contains 13 residues. V shed 7 bases and J shed 2 bases, with 11 bases lying between them. CDR3 nucleotide sequence: TGTGCCAGCATCCCCAGGGAACAAGAGACCCAGTACTTC. Its protein is CASIPREQETQYF.

The V and J genes are TRBV20-1 and TRBJ2-7; TRBD2 is a possible D gene (5 bases). V gave up 5 bases and J gave up 13 bases, with 27 bases separating them. The germline gives CDR1 DFQATT, CDR2 SNEGSKA (reference sequence). There are 14 residues in the CDR3. CDR3 DNA sequence: TGCAGTGCTCTCCCGGCAGGAGGAAAACTCTCTCCCTACTTC. Residues: CSALPAGGKLSPYF.

Note on this clonotype: One end of the junction varies from germline; a read error may be responsible. The CDR3: CSARGVDGELFF. In DNA form, the CDR3 reads TGCAGTGCCAGAGGGGTGGACGGGGAGCTGTTTTTT. J is TRBJ2-2 and V is TRBV20-1; the D call may be TRBD1 or TRBD2 (5 bases each). The germline CDR1 and CDR2 sequences are DFQATT and SNEGSKA (reference sequence). The CDR3 runs to 12 residues.

This clonotype was observed a few times. V and J are TRBV10-3 and TRBJ2-6; 7 bases align to TRBD1. CDR1 ENHRY and CDR2 SYGVKD come from the germline V gene. CDR3 length: 14 residues. Losses at the gene ends were 11 bases for V and 7 bases for J; bases not matched to a gene: 11. The CDR3 protein is CAAQGQLKANVLTF. CDR3 bases: TGTGCCGCGCAGGGACAGCTGAAAGCCAACGTCCTGACTTTC.

A few counts support this clonotype. One end of the junction does not line up with germline, which may come from a read error. The chain employs TRBV20-1 and TRBJ2-3; 8 bases match TRBD2. The germline gives CDR1 DFQATT, CDR2 SNEGSKA (reference sequence). The CDR3 has 14 residues. The CDR3 region is CSARASGSTDTQYF. CDR3 bases: TGCAGTGCAAGAGCTAGCGGGAGCACAGATACGCAGTATTTT.

V and J are TRBV7-9 and TRBJ1-1; D ambiguous. CDR1 SEHNR and CDR2 FQNEAQ come from the germline V gene (reference sequence). The CDR3 consists of 12 residues. Trimming cost V 5 bases and J 11 bases, with 15 bases left between them. The CDR3 spells CASSQSGVNAFF. CDR3 nucleotides: TGTGCCAGCAGCCAAAGCGGTGTGAACGCTTTCTTT.

The J gene is TRBJ2-5, the V gene TRBV27; 7 nucleotides align to TRBD1. CDR1 and CDR2 (germline): MNHEY, SMNVEV (reference sequence). The CDR3 sequence is 16 residues long. J gave up 5 bases and V 5 bases, and 14 bases lay outside the gene matches. DNA for the CDR3: TGTGCCAGCAGTCCGGGACAGTTAATTTCTTCGGAGACCCAGTACTTC. Its translation is CASSPGQLISSETQYF.